This T cell receptor (beta chain) stems from a study of blood T cells in healthy people across ages. A second about 7 to 11 cycle PCR used barcoded and J-beta primers. TCRdb recomputed calls from the 5' RACE reads with MiXCR, one row per CDR3 protein. This sample carries around 750,000 distinct CDR3 sequences, roughly 50% of them seen once, and the ten largest clones take around 41%. The table lists this clonotype with a few counts. This CDR3 region has 15 residues. Unmatched junction bases numbered 8, after V lost 8 bases and J lost 5 bases. Germline-derived CDR1 and CDR2 are MGHDK and SYGVNS. The V gene is TRBV25-1, the J gene TRBJ2-1, with 11 nucleotides matching TRBD2. The sequenced sample was blood. The sequence was collected from an elderly man in good health. The CDR3 spells CASEPSGGTHNEQFF. The CDR3 region has the DNA TGTGCCAGCGAACCTAGCGGGGGGACCCACAATGAGCAGTTCTTC.